This TCR beta chain stems from a study of response to subunit inactivated influenza vaccine. This clonotype was counted a few times. TCRdb used MiXCR to reprocess the RT-PCR reads, holding one entry per CDR3 protein. The sample has about 500,000 distinct CDR3 sequences; 16% are singletons. This CDR3 is built from 16 residues. The trim removed 2 bases at V and 4 bases at J, leaving 5 bases unmatched. This receptor was obtained from a man aged 45 to 70 who received an inactivated influenza vaccine. The material was CD4+ T cells sorted from PBMCs, obtained approximately 25 months after vaccination. The chain employs TRBV12-3 or TRBV12-4 and TRBJ1-2; 12 positions agree with TRBD1. The DNA for the CDR3 is TGTGCCAGCAGTTTACTATGGGGACAGGGGGCCTATGGCTACACCTTC. Translation gives CASSLLWGQGAYGYTF.